The following is a T cell receptor beta chain sequence with its context. Its antigen is unidentified. TCRdb processed the PCR reads anew with MiXCR; each CDR3 protein has one entry. This sample carries around 28,000 distinct CDR3 sequences, around 53% of them seen once, and the ten largest clones take more than 5.5%. Sample time point: late sampling 161 to 241 days after vaccination in three convalescent patients. The CDR3 has 11 residues. Trimming removed 4 bases from V and 5 bases from J, with 8 bases in between. Germline CDR1 and CDR2: SQVTM and ANQGSEA. The record originates from a study of vaccination and CD4 T cells after COVID-19. Turning to the study itself: Four females and six males made up the convalescents, with two Hispanic. Sampling that followed vaccination took place a median approximately 79 days after dose two, within a range of 14 to 241.

Overall study results and limits: Convalescent patients displayed spike mono-reactivity in 304 of 307 vaccine-specific clones.

The sequencing here drew on CD4+ T cells from blood, taken about 7 months after SARS-CoV-2 vaccination. This sequence originates from a human donor who had recovered from COVID-19. The chain couples TRBV29-1 to TRBJ1-1; the D is unclear. CDR3 amino acids: CSVVWGTEAFF. The CDR3 nucleotides read TGCAGCGTTGTTTGGGGTACTGAAGCTTTCTTT. Using reference TRBV29-1 and TRBJ1-1 for the parts outside the CDR3, the full variable domain is SAVISQKPSRDICQRGTSLTIQCQVDSQVTMMFWYRQQPGQSLTLIATANQGSEATYESGFVIDKFPISRPNLTFSTLTVSNMSPEDSSIYLCSVVWGTEAFFGQGTRLTVV.